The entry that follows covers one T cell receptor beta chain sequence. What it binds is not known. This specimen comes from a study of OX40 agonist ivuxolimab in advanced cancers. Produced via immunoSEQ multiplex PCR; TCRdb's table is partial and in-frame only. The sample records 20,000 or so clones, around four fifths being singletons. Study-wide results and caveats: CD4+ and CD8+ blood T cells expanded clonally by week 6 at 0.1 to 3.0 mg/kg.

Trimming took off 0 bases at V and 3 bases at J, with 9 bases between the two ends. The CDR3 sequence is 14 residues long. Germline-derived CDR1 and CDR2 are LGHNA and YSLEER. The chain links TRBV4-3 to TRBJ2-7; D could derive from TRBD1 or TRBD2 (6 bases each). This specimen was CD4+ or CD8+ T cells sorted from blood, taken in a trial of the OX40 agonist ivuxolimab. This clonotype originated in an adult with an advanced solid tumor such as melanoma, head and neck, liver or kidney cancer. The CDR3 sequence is CASSQDGGLYEQYF. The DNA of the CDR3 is TGCGCCAGCAGCCAAGATGGGGGGCTCTACGAGCAGTACTTC.